The present entry profiles one T cell receptor (beta chain) with its context. Its antigen is unknown. This sample is drawn from a study of cytomegalovirus exposure and HLA in healthy donors. Findings and limits, study-wide: When analyzed later, the rates of TCR association showed variation by HLA locus, with DRB1 the most and HLA-C the fewest. There were some public TCRs occurring in many donors, but most TCR sequences were rare.

The CDR3 covers 16 residues. V lost 1 base and J lost 7; bases outside the gene matches: 6. Germline V lookup: CDR1 SNHLY, CDR2 FYNNEI. The PCR ran on 60 Vbeta and 13 Jbeta primers. Sequencing used immunoSEQ multiplex PCR; TCRdb keeps in-frame clones, though not all of them. The table has just over 150,000 clones, approximately 82% seen once. This chain links TRBV2 with TRBJ2-1; 11 bases are a match to TRBD2. Sequenced material: PBMCs. The source is a woman aged 45 to 65 in good health and CMV-seropositive. The CDR3 DNA sequence: TGTGCCAGCAGTGAAGGGTGGCCTAGCGGGGGGAATGAGCAGTTCTTC. Translation: CASSEGWPSGGNEQFF.